The 26 T cell receptor beta chains given below trace back to one sample, sequenced in a study of blood T cell repertoires in COVID-19. The protocol was immunoSEQ multiplex PCR, while the TCRdb copy is restricted to in-frame clones and leaves out a portion. The data contain 120,000 to 150,000 clones, 80% to 90% of them singletons. The source material was peripheral blood. The source of these receptors is a man in his 60s with active or convalescent COVID-19.

This chain connects TRBV6-2 or TRBV6-3 to TRBJ2-6, with D hard to call. V lost 3 bases to trimming and J lost 2 bases, with 11 bases between them. This CDR3 is built from 16 residues. The germline V gene encodes CDR1 MNHEY and CDR2 SVGEGT. The CDR3 DNA reads as TGTGCCAGCAGTTATCCGGTCGTTCCTGGGGCCAACGTCCTGACTTTC. It encodes CASSYPVVPGANVLTF.

This sequence joins TRBV28 and TRBJ2-7; D is ambiguous. Trimming shortened V by 2 bases and J by 0 bases, and 5 bases separated the two germline ends. CDR1 is MDHEN, CDR2 SYDVKM, per germline. The CDR3 is made up of 13 amino acids. As DNA, the CDR3 is TGTGCCAGCAGTTTACCGGTCTCCTACGAGCAGTACTTC. It is translated as CASSLPVSYEQYF.

This clone was recorded a few times. The chain employs TRBV6-2 or TRBV6-3 and TRBJ2-3; maybe TRBD2 (6 bases). This CDR3 region has 13 residues. Germline V gene data show CDR1 as MNHEY and CDR2 as SVGEGT. V gave up 5 bases and J gave up 2 bases, with 8 bases separating them. The CDR3: CASSRDFTDTQYF. In nucleotides, the CDR3 is TGTGCCAGCAGTAGGGACTTCACAGATACGCAGTATTTT.

This clone was observed a few times. The V gene is TRBV4-1, the J gene TRBJ1-5; 7 positions agree with TRBD1. V lost 3 bases and J lost 1; bases outside the gene matches: 9. The CDR3 consists of 17 residues. The V gene's germline CDR1 is MGHRA and CDR2 YSYEKL. The chain's CDR3 is CASSHPGGPRSNQPQHF. The CDR3 region has the DNA TGCGCCAGCAGCCATCCAGGGGGTCCGAGGAGCAATCAGCCCCAGCATTTT.

J is TRBJ2-3 and V is TRBV10-2, with D possibly TRBD1 on 6 matching bases. The CDR3 runs to 16 residues. Per the germline V gene, CDR1 is WSHSY and CDR2 is SAAADI. Trimming left V 3 bases short and J 2 bases short, with 15 bases between. This CDR3 is CASSDPRDKATDTQYF. CDR3 coding DNA: TGCGCCAGCAGTGACCCCCGGGACAAAGCCACAGATACGCAGTATTTT.

The gene calls are TRBV5-4 and TRBJ1-2; TRBD1 might be the D (6 bases). The CDR3 consists of 13 residues. The germline V gene has CDR1 SGHNT and CDR2 YYREEE (reference sequence). V was pared by 0 bases and J by 6 bases, with 9 bases between. The CDR3 DNA sequence: TGTGCCAGCAGCTTGGTACAGGGCCATGGCTACACCTTC. Translating it yields CASSLVQGHGYTF. The entire variable domain, with the rest obtained from reference TRBV5-4 and TRBJ1-2, is as follows: ETGVTQSPTHLIKTRGQQVTLRCSSQSGHNTVSWYQQALGQGPQFIFQYYREEENGRGNFPPRFSGLQFPNYSSELNVNALELDDSALYLCASSLVQGHGYTFGSGTRLTVV.

J is TRBJ2-7 and V is TRBV9, with D unclear. The CDR3 consists of 15 residues. V was cut by 0 bases and J by 1 base, with 11 bases left in between. Germline values: CDR1 SGDLS, CDR2 YYNGEE. CDR3 nucleotides: TGTGCCAGCAGCGTAGGAGGTGAAGTATCCTACGAGCAGTACTTC. It yields the protein CASSVGGEVSYEQYF.

The rearrangement joins TRBV4-3 to TRBJ2-7; TRBD1 matches at 11 bases. V was pared by 3 bases and J by 3 bases, with 16 bases of the junction left unmatched. The CDR3 has 19 residues. Germline V gene sequence: CDR1 LGHNA, CDR2 YSLEER. DNA of the CDR3: TGCGCCAGCAGCCATTACTTACAGCAAACCGGGACAGGGGGCTACGAGCAGTACTTC. Translated: CASSHYLQQTGTGGYEQYF.

The J gene is TRBJ1-4, the V gene TRBV5-1, with no clear D. The CDR3 contains 14 residues. V lost 3 bases, J lost 0 bases, and 6 bases lay in between. Germline V gene lookup returns CDR1 SGHRS and CDR2 YFSETQ. In nucleotides, the CDR3 is TGCGCCAGCAGCTCGACTGCAACTAATGAAAAACTGTTTTTT. Translation gives CASSSTATNEKLFF. The variable domain in full, with the rest retrieved from reference TRBV5-1 and TRBJ1-4, is KAGVTQTPRYLIKTRGQQVTLSCSPISGHRSVSWYQQTPGQGLQFLFEYFSETQRNKGNFPGRFSGRQFSNSRSEMNVSTLELGDSALYLCASSSTATNEKLFFGSGTQLSVL.

The J gene is TRBJ2-1, the V gene TRBV12-5, with 9 bases that match TRBD1. Losses at the gene ends were 1 base for V and 0 bases for J; bases not matched to a gene: 1. The CDR3 contains 16 residues. Germline CDR1 is LGHNT and CDR2 is FRNRAP. DNA for the CDR3: TGTGCTAGTGGTTTGGCGACAGGGGGCTCCTACAATGAGCAGTTCTTC. It codes for CASGLATGGSYNEQFF.

The CDR3 DNA reads as TGTGCCAGCAGCTTGGATCTGGGCACAACGGTGTTTTTT. It specifies CASSLDLGTTVFF. The J gene is TRBJ1-4, the V gene TRBV5-4, with unresolved D. Germline V gene data show CDR1 as SGHNT and CDR2 as YYREEE (reference sequence). The CDR3 spans 13 residues. Deletions cut 0 bases from V and 15 bases from J, with 15 bases between.

This clone was observed a single time. The genes are TRBV7-9 and TRBJ2-7; no reliable D call. The germline CDR1 and CDR2 sequences are SEHNR and FQNEAQ (reference sequence). V was cut by 0 bases and J by 0 bases, with 9 bases left in between. The CDR3 consists of 15 residues. CDR3: CASSLAGPGSYEQYF. The CDR3 DNA reads as TGTGCCAGCAGCTTAGCCGGCCCAGGCTCCTACGAGCAGTACTTC.

The V and J genes are TRBV6-5 and TRBJ1-6, with 9 positions matching TRBD1. This CDR3 spans 14 amino acids. V shed 3 bases, J shed 10 bases, and the junction held 4 bases outside the gene matches. The germline CDR1 and CDR2 sequences are MNHEY and SVGAGI. The chain's CDR3 is CASSYDRGNSPLHF. CDR3 nucleotide sequence: TGTGCCAGCAGTTATGACAGGGGGAACTCACCCCTCCACTTT.

The CDR3 spells CASSQVEGEQFF. CDR3 bases: TGCGCCAGCAGCCAAGTGGAGGGTGAGCAGTTCTTC. The rearrangement joins TRBV4-3 to TRBJ2-1, with a tentative D call TRBD2 (6 bases). CDR1 is LGHNA and CDR2 is YSLEER in the germline V gene. The CDR3 is made up of 12 amino acids. With 1 base removed from V and 9 bases from J, the gap between germline ends came to 7 bases.

This clone was seen only a few times. Compared with germline, one end of the junction differs, possibly owing to a read error. The chain uses TRBV7-7 and TRBJ2-2, with TRBD1 matching 8 bases. The CDR3 extends over 15 amino acids. Germline V CDR1 and CDR2: SSHAT, FNYEAQ (reference sequence). The CDR3 protein is CASSLVPGGSGELFF. The CDR3 DNA reads as TGTGCTAGCAGCTTAGTACCAGGGGGCTCCGGGGAGCTGTTTTTT.

The chain combines TRBV29-1 with TRBJ2-3; 14 bases align to TRBD2. The trim removed 5 bases at V and 5 bases at J, leaving 9 bases unmatched. CDR1 is SQVTM and CDR2 is ANQGSEA in the germline V gene. The CDR3 is 16 residues long. DNA of the CDR3: TGCAGCGTTTCCCCGGGACTAGCGGGAGTGAGAGATACGCAGTATTTT. Its translation is CSVSPGLAGVRDTQYF.

The V gene is TRBV7-2, the J gene TRBJ1-2; a weak D match, TRBD1 (5 bases). V lost 3 bases, J lost 2 bases, and 16 bases lay in between. The length of the CDR3 is 16 residues. Germline V CDR1 and CDR2: SGHTA, FQGNSA. Here the CDR3 reads CASSLEGRVRNYGYTF. The CDR3 DNA reads TGTGCCAGCAGCTTGGAGGGGAGGGTTCGGAACTATGGCTACACCTTC.

This clone was recorded only once. This sequence joins TRBV5-1 and TRBJ2-2, with D unclear. Germline CDR1 reads SGHRS; CDR2 reads YFSETQ. V was shortened by 0 bases and J by 3 bases, with 9 bases between the two germline ends. The CDR3 covers 15 residues. The CDR3 coding sequence is TGCGCCAGCAGCTTGGAATTGGTAGACACCGGGGAGCTGTTTTTT. This translates into CASSLELVDTGELFF. Looking up the rest from reference TRBV5-1 and TRBJ2-2 gives the full variable domain: KAGVTQTPRYLIKTRGQQVTLSCSPISGHRSVSWYQQTPGQGLQFLFEYFSETQRNKGNFPGRFSGRQFSNSRSEMNVSTLELGDSALYLCASSLELVDTGELFFGEGSRLTVL.

The chain recombines TRBV6-2 or TRBV6-3 with TRBJ1-5; 9 bases are shared with TRBD1. The CDR3 runs to 16 residues. From germline, CDR1 is MNHEY and CDR2 SVGEGT. V dropped 0 bases and J dropped 11; count of bases not matched to a gene: 11. The CDR3 spells CASSYSPTGTGRSQHF. The CDR3 DNA reads TGTGCCAGCAGTTACTCGCCCACCGGGACAGGGCGATCCCAGCATTTT.

V usage is TRBV5-1 and J usage is TRBJ1-6, with 11 bases aligning to TRBD1. Germline values: CDR1 SGHRS, CDR2 YFSETQ. This CDR3 spans 16 amino acids. Trimming removed 4 bases from V and 9 bases from J; junction bases left unmatched: 9. The CDR3 coding sequence is TGCGCCAGCAGCCGAACCCCGGACAGGGGGCTTTCACCCCTCCACTTT. Encoded protein: CASSRTPDRGLSPLHF.

The chain couples TRBV11-2 to TRBJ2-7; 8 positions agree with TRBD2. Germline V lookup: CDR1 SGHAT, CDR2 FQNNGV. Trimming cost V 3 bases and J 6 bases; bases outside gene matches: 10. The CDR3 has 15 amino acids. The CDR3 DNA is TGTGCCAGCAGCTTCACTCGGGGGGGGCCCGGCGAGCAGTACTTC. Protein product: CASSFTRGGPGEQYF.

This chain uses TRBV19 with TRBJ2-1; D is perhaps TRBD2 (5 bases). The germline gives CDR1 LNHDA, CDR2 SQIVND (reference sequence). This CDR3 is 13 amino acids long. The V end lost 6 bases, the J end lost 3 bases, and 9 bases lay between the germline ends. This CDR3 reads CASSEGVYNEQFF. The CDR3 DNA reads TGTGCCAGTAGCGAGGGAGTCTACAATGAGCAGTTCTTC.

J is TRBJ1-2 and V is TRBV7-3; possible D gene TRBD1, 6 bases. The CDR3 consists of 13 residues. Germline V CDR1 and CDR2: SGHTA, FQGTGA. V lost 8 bases, J lost 3 bases, and 13 bases lay in between. CDR3 DNA: TGTGCCAGCGCTACAGGGAGCGACTATGGCTACACCTTC. Its translation is CASATGSDYGYTF.

The chain recombines TRBV7-3 with TRBJ2-2; D is ambiguous. CDR1 and CDR2 from the germline V gene are SGHTA and FQGTGA. CDR3 size: 16 residues. V was trimmed by 0 bases and J by 1 base, leaving 9 bases between them. The CDR3 protein is CASSLTASLNTGELFF. The CDR3 bases are TGTGCCAGCAGCTTAACGGCCAGTCTGAACACCGGGGAGCTGTTTTTT.

J is TRBJ2-7 and V is TRBV5-6, with 7 positions matching TRBD2. Per the germline V gene, CDR1 is SGHDT and CDR2 is YYEEEE. Trimming at V came to 0 bases and at J to 3 bases, leaving 6 bases not matched to a gene. This CDR3 region has 15 residues. DNA for the CDR3: TGTGCCAGCAGCTTGGCCGGGCCGGGAGGCTACGAGCAGTACTTC. This encodes CASSLAGPGGYEQYF.

The chain has TRBV2 and TRBJ2-7; unclear D gene. The V end lost 3 bases, the J end lost 6 bases, and 21 bases lay between the germline ends. The CDR3 covers 16 residues. Germline V gives CDR1 SNHLY, CDR2 FYNNEI. The CDR3 sequence is CASSERGDPSQSEQYF. The CDR3 DNA reads TGTGCCAGCAGTGAGCGAGGAGACCCTTCCCAATCCGAGCAGTACTTC.